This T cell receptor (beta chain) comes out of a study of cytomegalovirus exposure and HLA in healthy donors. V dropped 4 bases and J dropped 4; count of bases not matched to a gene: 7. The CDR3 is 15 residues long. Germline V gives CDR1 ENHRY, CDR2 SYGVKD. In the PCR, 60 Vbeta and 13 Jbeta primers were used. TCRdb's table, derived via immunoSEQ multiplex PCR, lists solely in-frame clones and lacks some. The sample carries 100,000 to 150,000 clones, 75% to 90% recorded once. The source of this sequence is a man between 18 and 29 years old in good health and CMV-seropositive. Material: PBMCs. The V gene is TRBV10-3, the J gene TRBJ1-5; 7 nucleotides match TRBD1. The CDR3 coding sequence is TGTGCCATCAGTGCTACCGGGACAGAAAATCAGCCCCAGCATTTT. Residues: CAISATGTENQPQHF.